This TCR beta chain was documented in a study of T-cell reconstitution after alpha-beta-depleted transplantation in children. This clonotype was found once. The length of the CDR3 is 16 residues. V lost 2 bases and J lost 0, with 13 bases in between. Germline V gene sequence: CDR1 KGHSH, CDR2 LQKENI. Using unique molecular identifiers, the investigators prepared the TCRbeta library. TCRdb recomputed calls from the PCR reads with MiXCR, one row per CDR3 protein. The data hold about 280,000 distinct CDR3 sequences, with under 14% observed a single time. The material sequenced was peripheral blood, taken 180 days after TCRalphabeta/CD19-depleted stem cell transplant. The chain has TRBV18 and TRBJ1-2; TRBD1 is a possible D gene (5 bases). This receptor was identified in a male patient under 10 years old who had a stem cell transplant for chronic granulomatous disease, so the T cells may come from the graft donor. CDR3 sequence reads: CASSPKNGGANYGYTF. CDR3 bases: TGTGCCAGCTCACCAAAAAATGGAGGGGCTAACTATGGCTACACCTTC.